One sample yielded the 21 T cell receptor beta chains listed below, sequenced in a study of blood T cell repertoires in COVID-19. Sequencing was performed with immunoSEQ multiplex PCR; in TCRdb, only in-frame clones are kept and a portion is missing. The sample carries over 110,000 clones, over 70% recorded once. The sequencing input was peripheral blood. The origin of the receptors is a woman between 55 and 75 years old with acute or convalescent COVID-19.

This clone was seen many times. The V gene is TRBV28, the J gene TRBJ2-5, with 16 bases lining up with TRBD2. V dropped 4 bases and J dropped 5; count of bases not matched to a gene: 22. From germline, CDR1 is MDHEN and CDR2 SYDVKM. This CDR3 is 22 amino acids long. Here the CDR3 reads CASSSNRLSTPGLAGGPETQYF. CDR3 in DNA: TGTGCCAGCAGTTCCAATCGTCTATCAACCCCGGGACTAGCGGGAGGGCCGGAGACCCAGTACTTC.

J is TRBJ2-5 and V is TRBV27, with TRBD2 identical over 10 bases. Germline V gives CDR1 MNHEY, CDR2 SMNVEV (reference sequence). The CDR3 loop spans 17 amino acids. V lost 0 bases and J lost 1; bases outside the gene matches: 5. The CDR3, as DNA: TGTGCCAGCAGTTTATCGGGTCGGACTAGCGGCCAAGAGACCCAGTACTTC. Amino acids: CASSLSGRTSGQETQYF.

The rearrangement uses TRBV30 and TRBJ2-7, with 7 nucleotides matching TRBD2. The CDR3 has 13 residues. With V trimmed by 5 bases and J by 2 bases, 6 bases remained unmatched. Germline V gene data show CDR1 as GTSNPN and CDR2 as SVGIG (reference sequence). The CDR3 loop is CAWALAATYEQYF. The CDR3 nucleotides read TGTGCCTGGGCTCTAGCGGCAACCTACGAGCAGTACTTC.

The chain uses TRBV4-1 and TRBJ2-3, with 8 bases fitting TRBD2. J lost 1 base, V lost 6 bases, and 18 bases had no gene match. CDR3 length equals 19 residues. Germline CDR1 is MGHRA and CDR2 is YSYEKL. CDR3 DNA sequence: TGCGCCAGCAGTCCGGGATGGCTAGCGGGTTACGGAGGCACAGATACGCAGTATTTT. It encodes CASSPGWLAGYGGTDTQYF.

The chain combines TRBV6-6 with TRBJ2-4; 8 nucleotides align to TRBD1. There are 13 residues in the CDR3. J lost 9 bases, V lost 5 bases, and 6 bases had no gene match. The V gene's germline CDR1 is MNHNY and CDR2 SVGAGI (reference sequence). The CDR3 region has the DNA TGTGCCAGCAGTCAGGACAGGGTGAGCATTCAGTACTTC. This gives the protein CASSQDRVSIQYF.

This clone was counted a few times. V gene TRBV5-6 combines with J gene TRBJ1-2, with 8 positions matching TRBD1. Trimming at V came to 4 bases and at J to 5 bases, leaving 19 bases not matched to a gene. This CDR3 region has 18 residues. Germline V gene lookup returns CDR1 SGHDT and CDR2 YYEEEE. The CDR3 bases are TGTGCCAGCAGCCCCGGATTAACAGGGGGAATTCAGAGGTATGGCTACACCTTC. It yields the protein CASSPGLTGGIQRYGYTF.

This clone was seen a handful of times. The genes are TRBV30 and TRBJ1-5, with 7 bases that match TRBD1. The CDR3 is 13 residues long. Germline values: CDR1 GTSNPN, CDR2 SVGIG (reference sequence). The trim removed 2 bases at V and 5 bases at J, leaving 3 bases unmatched. The DNA of the CDR3 is TGTGCCTGGAGTTATCAGGGGGATCAGCCCCAGCATTTT. Translation gives CAWSYQGDQPQHF.

In nucleotides, the CDR3 is TGTGCCAGCAGGAAGGACAGGGGGCTAAATTCACCCCTCCACTTT. It yields the protein CASRKDRGLNSPLHF. The chain carries TRBV2 and TRBJ1-6; 11 nucleotides align to TRBD1. V lost 6 bases, J lost 7 bases, and 5 bases stayed unmatched. CDR1 is SNHLY, CDR2 FYNNEI, per germline. The CDR3 loop spans 15 amino acids.

The chain employs TRBV28 and TRBJ1-5, with 7 bases matching TRBD1. This CDR3 contains 15 residues. The trim removed 2 bases at V and 2 bases at J, leaving 3 bases unmatched. Per the germline V gene, CDR1 is MDHEN and CDR2 is SYDVKM. Here the CDR3 reads CASSLPGTGNQPQHF. In DNA, the CDR3 is TGTGCCAGCAGTTTACCCGGGACAGGCAATCAGCCCCAGCATTTT.

The table lists this clone with a count of one. This rearrangement joins TRBV20-1 to TRBJ2-7; TRBD2 agrees at 8 bases. The germline CDR1 and CDR2 sequences are DFQATT and SNEGSKA (reference sequence). The CDR3 covers 14 residues. The V segment lost 3 bases and the J segment 3 bases; nucleotides outside the gene matches: 7. Here the CDR3 DNA reads TGCAGTGCTAGTCAATTAGCGGGGAGCTACGAGCAGTACTTC. It yields the protein CSASQLAGSYEQYF.

The chain links TRBV7-9 to TRBJ1-1; D is perhaps TRBD1 (5 bases). Per the germline V gene, CDR1 is SEHNR and CDR2 is FQNEAQ (reference sequence). Trimming cost V 1 base and J 6 bases, with 12 bases left between them. The CDR3 has 14 amino acids. Here the CDR3 DNA reads TGTGCCAGCAGCTTAGTTCTAGGGGCCGCTGAAGCTTTCTTT. The encoded protein is CASSLVLGAAEAFF.

V gene TRBV27 combines with J gene TRBJ1-1; 8 bases fit TRBD1. The V segment lost 1 base and the J segment 4 bases; nucleotides outside the gene matches: 2. CDR1 MNHEY and CDR2 SMNVEV come from the germline V gene (reference sequence). The CDR3 spans 14 residues. The CDR3 reads CASSLLTGVTEAFF. The CDR3 nucleotides are TGTGCCAGCAGTTTATTGACAGGGGTCACTGAAGCTTTCTTT.

The chain links TRBV14 to TRBJ2-1; no clear D gene. This CDR3 has 15 amino acids. Germline V gene data show CDR1 as SGHDN and CDR2 as FVKESK. V lost 4 bases and J 4 bases, leaving 14 bases between the germline ends. The CDR3 DNA follows: TGTGCCAGCAGCCCGGTGATATCCCCTTACAATGAGCAGTTCTTC. Amino acids: CASSPVISPYNEQFF.

This chain uses TRBV27 with TRBJ1-2; D perhaps matches TRBD1 (6 bases). Trimming took 6 bases from V and 8 from J, leaving 19 bases between them. The germline V gene has CDR1 MNHEY and CDR2 SMNVEV (reference sequence). This CDR3 has 14 residues. The chain's CDR3 is CASRQDRPQGGYTF. The CDR3 DNA reads TGTGCCAGCAGACAAGACAGACCTCAGGGGGGCTACACCTTC.

V gene TRBV29-1 combines with J gene TRBJ2-7; 7 nucleotides match TRBD1. V dropped 4 bases and J dropped 4; count of bases not matched to a gene: 10. The CDR3 runs to 14 residues. From germline, CDR1 is SQVTM and CDR2 ANQGSEA. CDR3 in DNA: TGCAGCGTTGGGGTGACAGGGCCGCGATACGAGCAGTACTTC. This encodes CSVGVTGPRYEQYF.

The chain links TRBV5-6 to TRBJ2-1; the D is unclear. The germline gives CDR1 SGHDT, CDR2 YYEEEE. The CDR3 contains 15 residues. The V end lost 4 bases, the J end lost 3 bases, and 14 bases lay between the germline ends. CDR3 nucleotide sequence: TGTGCCAGCAGCCCCAAAAGCAGGTTCTACAATGAGCAGTTCTTC. It is translated as CASSPKSRFYNEQFF.

The chain is built from TRBV6-5 and TRBJ1-2; D is ambiguous. V lost 5 bases and J lost 3, with 13 bases in between. Looked up from germline, CDR1 is MNHEY and CDR2 is SVGAGI. The CDR3 extends over 14 amino acids. CDR3 DNA: TGTGCCAGCAGTCCTTCTACTATGGACTATGGCTACACCTTC. It encodes CASSPSTMDYGYTF.

The rearrangement links TRBV9 to TRBJ2-1, with D perhaps matching TRBD1 (5 bases). In germline, CDR1 is SGDLS, CDR2 YYNGEE. The CDR3 consists of 16 residues. V gave up 3 bases and J gave up 5 bases, with 18 bases separating them. CDR3 amino acids: CASSAPRLTGDNEQFF. The CDR3 region has the DNA TGTGCCAGCAGCGCCCCCCGCCTCACAGGAGACAATGAGCAGTTCTTC.

J is TRBJ2-7 and V is TRBV6-6; TRBD1 is a possible D gene (5 bases). CDR3 length: 12 amino acids. V lost 5 bases and J 8 bases, leaving 13 bases between the germline ends. Germline-derived CDR1 and CDR2 are MNHNY and SVGAGI (reference sequence). CDR3 nucleotide sequence: TGTGCCAGCAGTCCTGGGGCCTTCCAGCAGTACTTC. The encoded protein is CASSPGAFQQYF.

The table lists this clone with a few counts. One end of the junction fails to match germline, which may point to a read error. The J gene is TRBJ2-1, the V gene TRBV7-9, with TRBD2 matching over 9 bases. This CDR3 contains 14 residues. The germline gives CDR1 SEHNR, CDR2 FQNEAQ (reference sequence). For the CDR3, the DNA is TGTGCCAGCAGCGCTGGGCTAGATGGGACTAGCCCAATCTTC. Its translation is CASSAGLDGTSPIF. The full variable domain, in which reference TRBV7-9 and TRBJ2-1 provide the parts outside the CDR3, is DTGVSQNPRHKITKRGQNVTFRCDPISEHNRLYWYRQTLGQGPEFLTYFQNEAQLEKSRLLSDRFSAERPKGSFSTLEIQRTEQGDSAMYLCASSAGLDGTSPIFGPGTRLTVL.

The chain couples TRBV18 to TRBJ1-1; the D gene is possibly TRBD1 (6 bases). Germline V CDR1 and CDR2: KGHSH, LQKENI. V lost 1 base and J lost 10, with 13 bases in between. The CDR3 length is 13 residues. The CDR3 DNA sequence: TGTGCCAGCTCACCACTGACAGGAGAAGGAGCTTTCTTT. It specifies CASSPLTGEGAFF.